This T cell receptor (beta chain) appears in the sequencing data of a study of blood T cell repertoires in COVID-19. Overall study: Acute and convalescent COVID-19 specimens originated in the United States, Italy and Spain. T cells, B-cell-depleted T cells, or PBMCs provided the cDNA or gDNA that served as material.

Original data processing: Researchers report that nucleated cell counts were estimated from reference gene primer amplification. The repertoire was sequenced with immunoSEQ multiplex PCR; TCRdb's copy has only in-frame clones and lacks some. From that table come the V and J calls and clone size; the DNA was used to work out D and trimming. The sample records more than 85,000 clones, 90% being singletons. The specimen sequenced was peripheral blood. The receptor comes from a man aged 60-69 years with acute or convalescent COVID-19.

The CDR3 coding sequence is TGTGCCAGCAGCGGCCGGGATAACACTGAAGCTTTCTTT. This gives the protein CASSGRDNTEAFF. The chain recombines TRBV5-4 with TRBJ1-1; D is undetermined. Germline V gene sequence: CDR1 SGHNT, CDR2 YYREEE (reference sequence). CDR3 length: 13 residues. V lost 4 bases and J lost 2, with 9 bases in between.